The table lists the clone carrying this TCR beta chain with many counts. The sample originates from a study of blood T cells in healthy people across ages. V lost 4 bases, J lost 10 bases, and 5 bases stayed unmatched. Germline V gene sequence: CDR1 MGHDK, CDR2 SYGVNS. CDR3 size: 13 residues. For the second PCR, which ran for roughly 6 to 12 cycles, a sample-barcoded 5' primer and a J-beta primer mix were used. TCRdb used MiXCR to reprocess the 5' RACE reads, holding one entry per CDR3 protein. The sample holds 1.2 million to 1.5 million distinct CDR3 sequences; about 40% are singletons and the top ten take 7% to 9%.

Sequences were obtained from blood. This TCR was sampled from a woman under 30 in good health. The chain combines TRBV25-1 with TRBJ2-1; 9 nucleotides match TRBD1. The CDR3 DNA follows: TGTGCCAGCAGTGGACCACAGGGGGCCGAGCAGTTCTTC. The encoded protein is CASSGPQGAEQFF.